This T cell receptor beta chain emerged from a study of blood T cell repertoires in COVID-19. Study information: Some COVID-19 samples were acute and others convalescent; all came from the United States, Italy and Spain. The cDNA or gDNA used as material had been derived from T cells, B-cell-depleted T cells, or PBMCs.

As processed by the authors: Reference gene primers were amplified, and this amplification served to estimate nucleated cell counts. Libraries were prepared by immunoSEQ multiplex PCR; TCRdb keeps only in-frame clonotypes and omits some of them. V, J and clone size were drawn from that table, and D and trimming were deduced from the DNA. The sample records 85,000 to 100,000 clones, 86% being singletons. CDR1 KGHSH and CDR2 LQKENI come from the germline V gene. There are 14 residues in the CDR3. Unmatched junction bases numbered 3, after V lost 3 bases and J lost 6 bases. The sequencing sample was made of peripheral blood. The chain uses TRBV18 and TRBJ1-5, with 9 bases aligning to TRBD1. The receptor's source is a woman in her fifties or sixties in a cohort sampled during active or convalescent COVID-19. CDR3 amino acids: CASSPWTGAQPQHF. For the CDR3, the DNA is TGTGCCAGCTCACCTTGGACAGGGGCTCAGCCCCAGCATTTT. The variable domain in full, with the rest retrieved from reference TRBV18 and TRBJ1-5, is NAGVMQNPRHLVRRRGQEARLRCSPMKGHSHVYWYRQLPEEGLKFMVYLQKENIIDESGMPKERFSAEFPKEGPSILRIQQVVRGDSAAYFCASSPWTGAQPQHFGDGTRLSIL.